This entry features one T cell receptor (beta chain) sequence. The data originate from a study of cytomegalovirus exposure and HLA in healthy donors. The length of the CDR3 is 13 residues. CDR1 is SGHRS, CDR2 YFSETQ, per germline. Trimming removed 5 bases at V and 3 bases at J, with 11 bases between. Primers for the PCR totalled 60 Vbeta and 13 Jbeta. TCRdb's table, derived via immunoSEQ multiplex PCR, lists solely in-frame clones and lacks some. Here the sample table reports more than 45,000 clones. Sample: PBMCs. The clonotype comes from a woman aged 40 to 50 in good health and CMV-seronegative. The rearrangement links TRBV5-1 to TRBJ2-5, with D perhaps TRBD1 (6 bases). In nucleotides, the CDR3 is TGCGCCAGCAGACGGGACACTGAAGAGACCCAGTACTTC. Its translation is CASRRDTEETQYF.